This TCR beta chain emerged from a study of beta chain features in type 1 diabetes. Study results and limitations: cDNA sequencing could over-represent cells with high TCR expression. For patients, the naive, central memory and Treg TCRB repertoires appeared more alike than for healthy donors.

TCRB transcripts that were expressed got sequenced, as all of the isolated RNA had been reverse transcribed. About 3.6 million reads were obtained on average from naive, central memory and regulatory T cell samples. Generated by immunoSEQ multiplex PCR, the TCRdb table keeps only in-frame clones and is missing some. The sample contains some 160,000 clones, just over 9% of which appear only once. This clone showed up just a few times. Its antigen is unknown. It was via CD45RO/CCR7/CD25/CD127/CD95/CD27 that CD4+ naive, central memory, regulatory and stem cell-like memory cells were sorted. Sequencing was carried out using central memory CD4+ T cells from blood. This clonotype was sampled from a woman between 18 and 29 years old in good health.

The DNA of the CDR3 is TGTGCCTGGAGTCTTCGGTGGTCGGGTGGCACTGAAGCTTTCTTT. It yields the protein CAWSLRWSGGTEAFF. The genes are TRBV30 and TRBJ1-1; the D is unclear. The ends were cut back, 2 bases at V and 4 bases at J, with 17 bases in the middle. CDR3 length: 15 residues. Germline V gives CDR1 GTSNPN, CDR2 SVGIG (reference sequence). Using reference TRBV30 and TRBJ1-1 for the parts outside the CDR3, the full variable domain is SQTIHQWPATLVQPVGSPLSLECTVEGTSNPNLYWYRQAAGRGLQLLFYSVGIGQISSEVPQNLSASRPQDRQFILSSKKLLLSDSGFYLCAWSLRWSGGTEAFFGQGTRLTVV.